What follows describes a single T cell receptor (beta chain). This entry belongs to a study of blood T cells in healthy people across ages. The use of a sample-barcoded 5' primer and a J-beta primer mix characterized a second PCR of 7 to 11 cycles. MiXCR, run by TCRdb on the 5' RACE reads, gives a single entry per CDR3 protein. Here the sample spans around 1,500,000 distinct CDR3 sequences, roughly 28% being singletons. The length of the CDR3 is 13 residues. Germline loops: CDR1 MNHNY, CDR2 SVGAGI (reference sequence). The V and J ends lost 9 bases and 3 bases respectively, with 13 bases between them.

The source material was blood. This clonotype was sampled from a woman in her 30s in good health. The chain is built from TRBV6-6 and TRBJ2-3, with D possibly TRBD1 on 6 matching bases. The CDR3 sequence is CASFSQGTDTQYF. CDR3 nucleotide sequence: TGTGCCAGTTTTTCGCAGGGGACAGATACGCAGTATTTT.